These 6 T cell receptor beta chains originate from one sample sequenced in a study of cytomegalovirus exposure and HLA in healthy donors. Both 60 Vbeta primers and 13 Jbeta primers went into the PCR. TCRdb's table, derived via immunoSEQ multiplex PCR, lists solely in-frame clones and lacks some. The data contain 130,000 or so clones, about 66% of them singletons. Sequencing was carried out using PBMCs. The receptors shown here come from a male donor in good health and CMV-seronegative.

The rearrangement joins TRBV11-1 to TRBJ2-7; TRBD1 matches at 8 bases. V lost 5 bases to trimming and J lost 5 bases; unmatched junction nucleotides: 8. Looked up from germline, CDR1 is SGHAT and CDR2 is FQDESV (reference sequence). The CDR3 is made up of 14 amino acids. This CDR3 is CASSPLTGANEQYF. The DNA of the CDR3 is TGTGCCAGCAGCCCATTGACAGGGGCCAACGAGCAGTACTTC.

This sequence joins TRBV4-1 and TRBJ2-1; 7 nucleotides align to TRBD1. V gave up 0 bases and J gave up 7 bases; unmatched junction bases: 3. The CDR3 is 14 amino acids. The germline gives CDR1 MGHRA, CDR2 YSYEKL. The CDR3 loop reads CASSQEQGLNEQFF. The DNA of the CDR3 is TGCGCCAGCAGCCAAGAACAGGGGTTGAATGAGCAGTTCTTC.

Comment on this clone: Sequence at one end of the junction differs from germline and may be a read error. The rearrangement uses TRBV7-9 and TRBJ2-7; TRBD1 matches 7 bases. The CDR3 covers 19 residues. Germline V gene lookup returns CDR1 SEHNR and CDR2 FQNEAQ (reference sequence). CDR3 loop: CSSSEPKEPTGTSSYEQYF. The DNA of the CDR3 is TGTTCCAGCAGCGAACCAAAAGAACCGACAGGGACAAGCTCCTACGAGCAGTACTTC.

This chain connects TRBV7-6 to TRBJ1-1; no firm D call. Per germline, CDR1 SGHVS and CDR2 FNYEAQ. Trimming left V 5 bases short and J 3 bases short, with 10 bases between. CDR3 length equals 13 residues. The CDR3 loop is CASSAPGYTEAFF. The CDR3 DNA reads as TGTGCCAGCAGCGCCCCGGGATACACTGAAGCTTTCTTT.

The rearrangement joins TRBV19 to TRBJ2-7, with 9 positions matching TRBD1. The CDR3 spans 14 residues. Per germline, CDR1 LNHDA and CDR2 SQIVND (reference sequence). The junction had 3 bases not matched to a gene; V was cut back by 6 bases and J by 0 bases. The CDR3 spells CASSGTGSSYEQYF. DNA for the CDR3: TGTGCCAGTAGCGGGACAGGGAGCTCCTACGAGCAGTACTTC.

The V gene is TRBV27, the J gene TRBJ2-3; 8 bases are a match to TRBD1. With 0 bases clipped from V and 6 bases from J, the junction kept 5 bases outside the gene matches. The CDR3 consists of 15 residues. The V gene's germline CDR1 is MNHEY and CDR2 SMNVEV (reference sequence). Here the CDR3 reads CASSLSRTGRDTQYF. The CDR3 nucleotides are TGTGCCAGCAGTTTATCCCGGACAGGGCGGGATACGCAGTATTTT.